Listed below are T cell receptor beta chains from one sample, sequenced in a study of shared clonotypes between healthy human individuals. Assay: immunoSEQ multiplex PCR; the TCRdb copy retains only in-frame clones and omits some. Here the sample spans some 200,000 clones, roughly 93% being singletons. Sequenced material: naive CD4+ T cells sorted from blood. The receptors were sampled from a woman between 25 and 40 years old in good health. CDR3s include the opening cysteine and the closing phenylalanine or tryptophan. The D gene is left open where the match is weak. Clone size is given for some rows only: seen once, a few or many times, or a class if the clone is expanded.

D,size,V,J,DNA,CDR3
TRBD1,-,TRBV18,TRBJ2-3,TGTGCCAGCTCACTGGACAGGGAGCCAGATACGCAGTATTTT,CASSLDREPDTQYF
TRBD1,-,TRBV27,TRBJ2-5,TGTGCCAGCAGCTCCTGGGCCGCAGGGGGCTCCCAAGAGACCCAGTACTTC,CASSSWAAGGSQETQYF
-,once,TRBV28,TRBJ2-7,TGTGCCAGCAGTTTGGGGGGTTACGAGCAGTACTTC,CASSLGGYEQYF
-,-,TRBV6-1,TRBJ2-7,TGTGCCAGCACCCTGGAGGGGACATCGAACGAGCAGTACTTC,CASTLEGTSNEQYF
-,-,TRBV21-1,TRBJ2-5,TGTGCCAGCAGCAAAGGGGGGACCGGTCGCGAGACCCAGTACTTC,CASSKGGTGRETQYF
-,-,TRBV6-5,TRBJ1-5,TGTGCCAGCAGTTCCCGGGGGGCAGGTTATCAGCCCCAGCATTTT,CASSSRGAGYQPQHF
-,-,TRBV19,TRBJ2-7,TGTGCCAGTAGTAACGGGCGGGACTCCTACGAGCAGTACTTC,CASSNGRDSYEQYF
-,-,TRBV28,TRBJ1-3,TGTGCCAGCAGTTTAATTCGTGGCACCGCGGGTTACACCATATATTTT,CASSLIRGTAGYTIYF
TRBD2,-,TRBV5-6,TRBJ2-7,TGTGCCAGCAGCGCCCAGGCGGGAGGGCCCTACGAGCAGTACTTC,CASSAQAGGPYEQYF
-,once,TRBV2,TRBJ2-2,TGTGCCAGCAGAGCGCTCATGACCGGGGAGCTGTTTTTT,CASRALMTGELFF